Listed here is a single T cell receptor (beta chain). This sample was included in a study of blood T cell repertoires in COVID-19. Authors' methods: Reference gene primer amplification in the assay estimated nucleated cell counts. Some clones are missing from TCRdb's copy, which holds only in-frame ones; the method was immunoSEQ multiplex PCR. The V and J calls and clone size are taken from that table; D and trimming were inferred from the DNA. The table has fewer than 70,000 clones, approximately 89% seen once; the top ten hold approximately 2.5%. Germline values: CDR1 LNHDA, CDR2 SQIVND (reference sequence). The CDR3 has 17 residues. V was clipped by 1 base and J by 3 bases, with 16 bases between them.

The chain recombines TRBV19 with TRBJ1-5; D gene unclear. The sequence derives from a human donor in a cohort sampled during active COVID-19. Material for sequencing was peripheral blood. The CDR3 sequence: CASSIGEGRAYNQPQHF. The CDR3, as DNA: TGTGCCAGTAGTATAGGCGAAGGGCGGGCGTACAATCAGCCCCAGCATTTT.